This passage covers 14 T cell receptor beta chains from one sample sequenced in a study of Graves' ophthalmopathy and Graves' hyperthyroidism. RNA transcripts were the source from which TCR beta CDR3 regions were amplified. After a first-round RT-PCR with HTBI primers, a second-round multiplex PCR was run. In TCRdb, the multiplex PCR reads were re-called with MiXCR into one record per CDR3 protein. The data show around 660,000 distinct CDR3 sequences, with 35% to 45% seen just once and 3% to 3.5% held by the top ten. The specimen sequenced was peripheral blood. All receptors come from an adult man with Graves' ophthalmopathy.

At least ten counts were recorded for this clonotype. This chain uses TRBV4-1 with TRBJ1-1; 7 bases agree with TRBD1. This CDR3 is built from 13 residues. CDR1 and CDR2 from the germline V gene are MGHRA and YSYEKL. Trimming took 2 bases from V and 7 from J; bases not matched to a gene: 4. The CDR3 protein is CASSQLGTVEAFF. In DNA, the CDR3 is TGCGCCAGCAGCCAACTCGGGACAGTTGAAGCTTTCTTT.

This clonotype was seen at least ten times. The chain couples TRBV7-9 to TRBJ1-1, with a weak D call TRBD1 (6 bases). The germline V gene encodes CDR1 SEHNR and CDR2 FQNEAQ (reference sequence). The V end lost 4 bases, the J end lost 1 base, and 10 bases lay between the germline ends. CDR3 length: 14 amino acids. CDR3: CASSSPGANTEAFF. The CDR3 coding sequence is TGTGCCAGCAGCTCCCCAGGGGCGAACACTGAAGCTTTCTTT.

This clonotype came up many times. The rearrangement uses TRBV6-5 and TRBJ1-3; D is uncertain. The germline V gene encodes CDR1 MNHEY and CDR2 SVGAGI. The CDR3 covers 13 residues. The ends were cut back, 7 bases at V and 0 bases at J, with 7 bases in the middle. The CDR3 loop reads CASMESSGNTIYF. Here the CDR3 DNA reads TGTGCCAGCATGGAAAGCTCTGGAAACACCATATATTTT.

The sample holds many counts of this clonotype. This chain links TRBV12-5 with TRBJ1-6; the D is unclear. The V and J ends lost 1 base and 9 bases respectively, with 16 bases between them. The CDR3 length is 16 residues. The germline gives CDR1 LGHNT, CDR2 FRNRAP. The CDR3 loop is CASGLDRFVAASPLHF. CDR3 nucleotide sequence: TGTGCTAGTGGTTTGGACCGTTTTGTAGCGGCTTCACCCCTCCACTTT.

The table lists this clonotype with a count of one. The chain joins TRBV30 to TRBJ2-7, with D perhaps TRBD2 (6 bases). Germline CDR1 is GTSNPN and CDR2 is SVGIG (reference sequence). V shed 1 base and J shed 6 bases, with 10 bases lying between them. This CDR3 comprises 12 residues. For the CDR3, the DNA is TGTGCCTGGAGTGCTCGGAGGGGCGAGCAGTACTTC. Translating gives CAWSARRGEQYF.

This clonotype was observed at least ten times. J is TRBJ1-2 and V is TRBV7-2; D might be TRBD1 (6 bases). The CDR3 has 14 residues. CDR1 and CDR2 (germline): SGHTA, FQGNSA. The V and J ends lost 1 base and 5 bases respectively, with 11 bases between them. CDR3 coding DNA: TGTGCCAGCAGCTTAGTCAGGGGAGGGTATGGCTACACCTTC. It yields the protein CASSLVRGGYGYTF.

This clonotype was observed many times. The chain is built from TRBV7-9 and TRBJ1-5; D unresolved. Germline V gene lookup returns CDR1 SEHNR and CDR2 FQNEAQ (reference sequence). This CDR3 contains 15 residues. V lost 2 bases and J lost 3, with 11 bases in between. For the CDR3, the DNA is TGTGCCAGCAGCTTAAGTTACGGGTTCAATCAGCCCCAGCATTTT. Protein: CASSLSYGFNQPQHF.

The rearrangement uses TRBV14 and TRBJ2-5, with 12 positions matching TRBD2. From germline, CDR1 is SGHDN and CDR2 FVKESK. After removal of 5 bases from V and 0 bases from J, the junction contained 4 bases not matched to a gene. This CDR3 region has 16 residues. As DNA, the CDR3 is TGTGCCAGCAGCAGACTAGCGGGGGTGTACCAAGAGACCCAGTACTTC. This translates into CASSRLAGVYQETQYF. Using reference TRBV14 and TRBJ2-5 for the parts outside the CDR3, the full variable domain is EAGVTQFPSHSVIEKGQTVTLRCDPISGHDNLYWYRRVMGKEIKFLLHFVKESKQDESGMPNNRFLAERTGGTYSTLKVQPAELEDSGVYFCASSRLAGVYQETQYFGPGTRLLVL.

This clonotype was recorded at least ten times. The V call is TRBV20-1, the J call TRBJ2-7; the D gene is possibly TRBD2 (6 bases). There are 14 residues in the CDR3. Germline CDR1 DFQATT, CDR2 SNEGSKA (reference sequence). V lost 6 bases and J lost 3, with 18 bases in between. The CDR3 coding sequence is TGCAGTGCCGCTTCCGAGGGACTTGGCTACGAGCAGTACTTC. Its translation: CSAASEGLGYEQYF.

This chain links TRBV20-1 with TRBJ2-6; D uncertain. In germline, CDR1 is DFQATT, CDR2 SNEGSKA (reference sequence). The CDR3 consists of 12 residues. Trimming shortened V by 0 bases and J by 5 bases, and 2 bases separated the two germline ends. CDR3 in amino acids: CSARDRANVLTF. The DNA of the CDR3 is TGCAGTGCTAGAGATAGGGCCAACGTCCTGACTTTC.

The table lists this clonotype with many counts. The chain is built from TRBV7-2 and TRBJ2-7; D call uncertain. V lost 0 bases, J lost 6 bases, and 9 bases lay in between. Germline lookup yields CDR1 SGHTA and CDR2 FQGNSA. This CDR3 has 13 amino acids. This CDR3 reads CASSLAGPFEQYF. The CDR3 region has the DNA TGTGCCAGCAGCTTAGCGGGCCCCTTCGAGCAGTACTTC.

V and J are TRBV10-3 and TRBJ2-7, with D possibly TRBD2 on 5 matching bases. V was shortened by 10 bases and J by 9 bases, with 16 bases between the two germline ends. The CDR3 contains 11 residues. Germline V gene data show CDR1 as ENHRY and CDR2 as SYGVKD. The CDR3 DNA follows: TGTGCCACCTCTTTGGGGAGTGGGCAGTACTTC. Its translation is CATSLGSGQYF.

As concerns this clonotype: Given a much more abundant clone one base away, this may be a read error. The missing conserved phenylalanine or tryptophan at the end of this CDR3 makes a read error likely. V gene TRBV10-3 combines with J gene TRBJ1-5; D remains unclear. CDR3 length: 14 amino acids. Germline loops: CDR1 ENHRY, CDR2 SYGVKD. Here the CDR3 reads CASSPPPGNQPQHS. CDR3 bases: TGTGCCAGCAGTCCCCCCCCTGGCAATCAGCCCCAGCATTCT.

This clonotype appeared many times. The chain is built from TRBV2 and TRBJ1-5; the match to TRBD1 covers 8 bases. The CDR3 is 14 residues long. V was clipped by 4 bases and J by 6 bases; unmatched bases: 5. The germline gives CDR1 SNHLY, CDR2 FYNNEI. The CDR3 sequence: CASSGTGFGQPQHF. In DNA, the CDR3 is TGTGCCAGCAGTGGGACAGGGTTCGGTCAGCCCCAGCATTTT. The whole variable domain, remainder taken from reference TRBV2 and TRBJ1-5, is EPEVTQTPSHQVTQMGQEVILRCVPISNHLYFYWYRQILGQKVEFLVSFYNNEISEKSEIFDDQFSVERPDGSNFTLKIRSTKLEDSAMYFCASSGTGFGQPQHFGDGTRLSIL.